The sequence of this T cell receptor beta chain was determined in a study of OX40 agonist ivuxolimab in advanced cancers. General observations from the study: Compared with CD4+, CD8+ T cells on average had more expanded clones.

On this clone: The antigen is unknown.

Germline lookup yields CDR1 SGHTA and CDR2 FQGNSA. This CDR3 has 17 amino acids. V shed 4 bases, J shed 4 bases, and the junction held 10 bases outside the gene matches. Only in-frame clones appear in the TCRdb table, and some are missing; sequencing was by immunoSEQ multiplex PCR. The sample consists of more than 65,000 clones, about 88% of them appearing once. Patients who had autoimmune disease history or got systemic immunosuppression were left out. The sample consisted of CD4+ or CD8+ T cells sorted from blood, taken in a trial of the OX40 agonist ivuxolimab. The gene calls are TRBV7-2 and TRBJ2-4; 10 bases are shared with TRBD1. The sequence was collected from an adult with an advanced solid tumor such as melanoma, head and neck, liver or kidney cancer. In DNA form, the CDR3 reads TGTGCCAGCAGCTCTACACCGGGACAGGGGACAAAAAACATTCAGTACTTC. It translates to CASSSTPGQGTKNIQYF. Variable domain in full (rest from reference TRBV7-2 and TRBJ2-4): GAGVSQSPSNKVTEKGKDVELRCDPISGHTALYWYRQSLGQGLEFLIYFQGNSAPDKSGLPSDRFSAERTGGSVSTLTIQRTQQEDSAVYLCASSSTPGQGTKNIQYFGAGTRLSVL.